This entry features one T cell receptor (beta chain) sequence. Its antigen remains unidentified. In the original workflow: Junction-only immunoSEQ data arrived without quality scores, meaning filtering differed. This table comes from immunoSEQ multiplex PCR, and its TCRdb copy is limited to in-frame clones, with some not included. V and J calls and clone size come straight from that table; D and trimming were deduced from the DNA. Altogether about 1.5 million clones are present, 95% to 99% being singletons, with the ten largest covering around 0.47%. CDR3 size: 13 residues. Trimming took 6 bases from V and 5 from J, leaving 13 bases between them. In germline, CDR1 is MNHEY, CDR2 SMNVEV (reference sequence). The data were taken from a study of shared clonotypes between healthy human individuals. Overall study context: The people who gave samples were a couple of women and three men aged 18 to 49. Per donor, three plates held CD4 naive cells, three held CD4 memory, two held CD8 naive and one held CD8 memory.

Study-level points and caveats: Clonotype sharing across several donors was observed for about 4.8% of naive CD4 clonotypes.

The sequence was obtained from a man younger than 40 in good health. Sequences were obtained from naive CD4+ T cells sorted from blood. The sample's subset: CD45RA+ positively selected. This sequence joins TRBV27 and TRBJ1-2, with a tentative D call TRBD1 (5 bases). CDR3 in amino acids: CASSLNYRYGYTF. The CDR3 bases are TGTGCCAGCAGCTTGAATTACAGGTATGGCTACACCTTC.